The 10 T cell receptor beta chains reported below all come from one sample, sequenced in a study of cytotoxic CD8 clonotypes in ibrutinib-treated CLL. TCRdb's table, derived via immunoSEQ multiplex PCR, lists solely in-frame clones and lacks some. The sample lists roughly 52,000 clones; roughly 53% were seen once. Sequences were derived from PBMCs, sampled after 12 months of ibrutinib treatment. The origin of the receptors is a human donor with chronic lymphocytic leukemia.

This clone was found a few times. The chain combines TRBV13 with TRBJ2-1; a possible D gene is TRBD2 (6 bases). The CDR3 totals 18 residues. Trimming removed 1 base from V and 2 bases from J, with 18 bases in between. Germline V CDR1 and CDR2: PRHDT, FYEKMQ (reference sequence). For the CDR3, the DNA is TGTGCCAGCAGCTTAGATTCAAGGGCGGGACGAACCTACAATGAGCAGTTCTTC. Its protein is CASSLDSRAGRTYNEQFF.

This chain's CDR3 is CASSSRTGTGVFTNEKLFF. The CDR3 DNA is TGTGCCAGCAGCTCCCGTACCGGGACAGGCGTTTTTACTAATGAAAAACTGTTTTTT. The rearrangement links TRBV7-6 to TRBJ1-4, with 8 bases identical to TRBD1. The CDR3 is made up of 19 amino acids. Looked up from germline, CDR1 is SGHVS and CDR2 is FNYEAQ. J was trimmed by 2 bases and V by 4 bases; bases with no gene match: 15.

This chain links TRBV6-1 with TRBJ2-1; D gene ambiguous. This CDR3 is built from 12 residues. The ends were cut back, 1 base at V and 9 bases at J, with 7 bases in the middle. Germline V lookup: CDR1 MNHNS, CDR2 SASEGT. CDR3 protein: CASSEEYGEQFF. The CDR3 bases are TGTGCCAGCAGTGAAGAATATGGTGAGCAGTTCTTC.

This chain uses TRBV1 with TRBJ2-7; TRBD2, the table's D call, was not compared with the DNA. TRBV1 is a pseudogene. The CDR3 has 15 amino acids. CDR3 sequence: CTSSQFLLAGGEQYF. The DNA for the CDR3 is TGCACCAGCAGCCAATTTTTACTAGCGGGAGGCGAGCAGTACTTC.

V and J are TRBV18 and TRBJ2-3; the D gene is possibly TRBD1 (6 bases). The length of the CDR3 is 15 residues. In germline, CDR1 is KGHSH, CDR2 LQKENI. Between the trimmed V and J ends, which lost 2 bases and 4 bases, there was a span of 13 bases. DNA for the CDR3: TGTGCCAGCTCACCAATAGACAGGTGGGCAGATACGCAGTATTTT. The encoded protein is CASSPIDRWADTQYF.

The rearrangement links TRBV18 to TRBJ2-7; unclear D gene. Trimming shortened V by 6 bases and J by 0 bases, and 12 bases separated the two germline ends. The germline V gene has CDR1 KGHSH and CDR2 LQKENI. The CDR3 consists of 14 residues. The CDR3 protein is CASSSGYSSYEQYF. In DNA form, the CDR3 reads TGTGCCAGCTCTTCAGGATATAGCTCCTACGAGCAGTACTTC. The entire variable domain, with the rest obtained from reference TRBV18 and TRBJ2-7, is as follows: NAGVMQNPRHLVRRRGQEARLRCSPMKGHSHVYWYRQLPEEGLKFMVYLQKENIIDESGMPKERFSAEFPKEGPSILRIQQVVRGDSAAYFCASSSGYSSYEQYFGPGTRLTVT.

This rearrangement joins TRBV30 to TRBJ1-5, with D maybe TRBD1 (5 bases). The CDR3 spans 16 residues. V was cut by 3 bases and J by 3 bases, with 18 bases left in between. Germline V gene data show CDR1 as GTSNPN and CDR2 as SVGIG (reference sequence). The CDR3 DNA reads TGTGCCTGGAGCGACCAAACCCAGGGCTACAATCAGCCCCAGCATTTT. It translates to CAWSDQTQGYNQPQHF.

This chain links TRBV7-6 with TRBJ1-1, with a weak D call TRBD1 (6 bases). Germline assignment: CDR1 SGHVS and CDR2 FNYEAQ. The length of the CDR3 is 16 residues. The V end was cut by 1 base, the J end by 0 bases, with 12 bases between. The CDR3 sequence: CASSLEGHLMNTEAFF. The CDR3 region has the DNA TGTGCCAGCAGCTTAGAGGGACATTTAATGAACACTGAAGCTTTCTTT.

This chain connects TRBV5-6 to TRBJ2-4, with TRBD1 as a possible D gene (6 bases). CDR1 is SGHDT and CDR2 is YYEEEE in the germline V gene. The length of the CDR3 is 16 residues. V lost 4 bases and J 5 bases, leaving 19 bases between the germline ends. The chain's CDR3 is CASSRFLGAGENIQYF. The CDR3 region has the DNA TGTGCCAGCAGCCGGTTCTTGGGGGCCGGGGAAAACATTCAGTACTTC.

V usage is TRBV28 and J usage is TRBJ1-2, with 7 nucleotides matching TRBD1. This CDR3 is built from 15 residues. Germline lookup yields CDR1 MDHEN and CDR2 SYDVKM. The V segment lost 3 bases and the J segment 8 bases; nucleotides outside the gene matches: 12. This CDR3 reads CASSFPGQRASGYTF. CDR3 DNA sequence: TGTGCCAGCAGTTTCCCGGGACAGAGGGCGTCAGGCTACACCTTC.